The next 22 T cell receptor beta chains were all read from a single sample in a study of vaccination and CD4 T cells after COVID-19. Their cognate antigens are unknown. Treatment here: roughly 11-day PBMC culture with coronavirus spike peptide pools or control peptides (ViraFEST assay). Cultured CD4+ T cell DNA was sequenced using the Oncomine TCR Beta short-read assay. One entry per CDR3 protein, called by TCRdb with MiXCR from the PCR reads. This sample has thousands of distinct CDR3 sequences; 21% occur once, and the top ten carry 8% to 9.5%. The specimen was CD4+ T cells from blood, cultured in vitro, collected after SARS-CoV-2 vaccination. The source is a human donor who had recovered from COVID-19.

The chain links TRBV6-4 to TRBJ2-3, with TRBD2 matching over 12 bases. The CDR3 spans 16 residues. In germline, CDR1 is MRHNA, CDR2 SNTAGT. Trimming cost V 3 bases and J 4 bases; bases outside gene matches: 5. CDR3 residues: CASSDSASGGADTQYF. The DNA of the CDR3 is TGTGCCAGCAGTGATTCGGCTAGCGGGGGGGCAGATACGCAGTATTTT.

This clonotype rates as medium-sized (0.01 to 0.1%). The V gene is TRBV27, the J gene TRBJ2-7; D is perhaps TRBD1 or TRBD2 (6 bases each). V dropped 6 bases and J dropped 2 bases, with 11 bases sitting between them. The V gene's germline CDR1 is MNHEY and CDR2 SMNVEV (reference sequence). This CDR3 region has 13 residues. The CDR3 DNA follows: TGTGCCAGCAGCCCCCGGGGGCCCTACGAGCAGTACTTC. This translates into CASSPRGPYEQYF.

In the case of this clonotype: A much larger clone is a single base away; this may be a read error. The rearrangement links TRBV6-1 to TRBJ2-7; TRBD1 matches 9 bases. The germline V gene has CDR1 MNHNS and CDR2 SASEGT. The CDR3 has 14 residues. CDR3 loop: CTSSEVTGGLGQYF. The CDR3 nucleotides are TGTACCAGCAGTGAAGTCACAGGGGGCTTGGGACAGTACTTC.

Within the sample, this clonotype is medium-sized. The J gene is TRBJ2-7, the V gene TRBV6-5, with no clear D. V dropped 1 base and J dropped 4 bases, with 11 bases sitting between them. This CDR3 region has 14 residues. CDR1 and CDR2 (germline): MNHEY, SVGAGI. The CDR3 region has the DNA TGTGCCAGCAGTTACTGGCAGCGCTTATACGAGCAGTACTTC. Its translation is CASSYWQRLYEQYF.

This clonotype is medium-sized within its sample. The junction departs from germline at one end; a sequencing error may be responsible. The J gene is TRBJ2-1, the V gene TRBV7-7; D unclear. This CDR3 spans 14 amino acids. CDR1 and CDR2 (germline): SSHAT, FNYEAQ (reference sequence). The CDR3 spells CASSPAGSYNEQFF. CDR3 in DNA: TGTGCTAGCAGCCCCGCAGGCTCCTACAATGAGCAGTTCTTC.

The chain uses TRBV12-3 or TRBV12-4 and TRBJ2-3; a possible D gene is TRBD1 (6 bases). V dropped 7 bases and J dropped 3 bases, with 8 bases sitting between them. This CDR3 contains 12 residues. The CDR3 DNA is TGTGCCAGCACCCAGGGGACAGATACGCAGTATTTT. Amino acid sequence: CASTQGTDTQYF.

This clonotype came up a few times. As DNA, the CDR3 is TGTGCCAGCACCTTGACACGTTTAAGCGCTGAAGCTTTCTTT. Translating it yields CASTLTRLSAEAFF. The V gene is TRBV7-3, the J gene TRBJ1-1; D ambiguous. Trimming left V 7 bases short and J 6 bases short, with 18 bases between. The CDR3 is 14 residues long. Per the germline V gene, CDR1 is SGHTA and CDR2 is FQGTGA.

A word on this clonotype: This clone may be a read error of a much larger clone one base away. This chain links TRBV6-1 with TRBJ1-2; 8 nucleotides align to TRBD1. V gave up 6 bases and J gave up 3 bases; unmatched junction bases: 21. This CDR3 comprises 19 residues. Looked up from germline, CDR1 is MNHNS and CDR2 is SASEGT. The CDR3 DNA reads TGTGCCAGCAGCCCCCTCGTACCAAGCGACAGGGGAGGGGACTATGGCTACACCTTC. It is translated as CASSPLVPSDRGGDYGYTF.

By sample share, this clonotype is medium-sized (0.01 to 0.1%). CDR3 in amino acids: CATSDPRWAYNEQFF. Here the CDR3 DNA reads TGTGCCACCAGTGACCCCCGATGGGCGTACAATGAGCAGTTCTTC. The V call is TRBV24-1, the J call TRBJ2-1; D is unresolved. The CDR3 sequence is 15 residues long. The V end was cut by 4 bases, the J end by 4 bases, with 13 bases between. Per germline, CDR1 KGHDR and CDR2 SFDVKD.

This clonotype was counted between two and nine times. The chain is built from TRBV28 and TRBJ1-1, with 9 bases matching TRBD1. Germline lookup yields CDR1 MDHEN and CDR2 SYDVKM. With 4 bases clipped from V and 5 bases from J, the junction kept 8 bases outside the gene matches. CDR3 length: 15 residues. The CDR3 region is CASSSQTGGRTEAFF. CDR3 coding DNA: TGTGCCAGCAGTTCCCAGACAGGGGGAAGGACTGAAGCTTTCTTT.

As to this clonotype: This could be a read error, since a much larger clone is one nucleotide away. The chain is built from TRBV7-9 and TRBJ2-7; the D gene is possibly TRBD1 (6 bases). The CDR3 is 14 amino acids. Looked up from germline, CDR1 is SEHNR and CDR2 is FQNEAQ (reference sequence). Written as DNA, the CDR3 is TGTGCCAGCAGCTTTACAGGGCCGCAGGACGAGCGGTACTTC. This encodes CASSFTGPQDERYF.

This chain uses TRBV18 with TRBJ1-2; 7 bases align to TRBD1. This CDR3 comprises 15 residues. Trimming removed 5 bases from V and 5 bases from J; junction bases left unmatched: 11. Germline V gene data show CDR1 as KGHSH and CDR2 as LQKENI. The CDR3 DNA reads TGTGCCAGCTCAGCTCTAGTGGGACAGTTGTATGGCTACACCTTC. Amino acids: CASSALVGQLYGYTF.

This clonotype is termed medium-sized (0.01 to 0.1%). The genes are TRBV7-8 and TRBJ2-7; 9 bases map to TRBD1. With V trimmed by 5 bases and J by 3 bases, 11 bases remained unmatched. The CDR3 spans 16 residues. Germline V gene lookup returns CDR1 SGHVS and CDR2 FQNEAQ. The CDR3 DNA reads as TGTGCCAGCAGCCTACGAACTCGGACAGGGGTCTACGAGCAGTACTTC. Amino acid sequence: CASSLRTRTGVYEQYF.

The CDR3 DNA follows: TGTGCCAGCAGTGATGTTAGCAGGGAGACCCAGTACTTC. Amino acids: CASSDVSRETQYF. The chain employs TRBV2 and TRBJ2-5; D unclear. The CDR3 runs 13 residues. V was pared by 3 bases and J by 5 bases, with 10 bases between. Germline CDR1 is SNHLY and CDR2 is FYNNEI.

This clonotype is medium-sized (0.01 to 0.1%). The J gene is TRBJ1-5, the V gene TRBV6-1; a possible D gene is TRBD1 (5 bases). Germline CDR1 and CDR2: MNHNS and SASEGT. Trimming shortened V by 4 bases and J by 1 base, and 11 bases separated the two germline ends. There are 15 residues in the CDR3. The CDR3 loop reads CASSVLWDSNQPQHF. CDR3 coding DNA: TGTGCCAGCAGTGTGCTTTGGGACAGCAATCAGCCCCAGCATTTT.

The gene calls are TRBV29-1 and TRBJ1-1, with 8 bases aligning to TRBD1. Germline assignment: CDR1 SQVTM and CDR2 ANQGSEA. The junction had 10 bases not matched to a gene; V was cut back by 2 bases and J by 2 bases. The CDR3 runs to 16 residues. DNA of the CDR3: TGCAGCGTTGAAAAATTTGGGACAGGCATCAACACTGAAGCTTTCTTT. It translates to CSVEKFGTGINTEAFF.

The J gene is TRBJ1-2, the V gene TRBV19; D is possibly TRBD1 (5 bases). This CDR3 is built from 16 residues. Germline-derived CDR1 and CDR2 are LNHDA and SQIVND (reference sequence). Trimming left V 1 base short and J 2 bases short, with 14 bases between. This CDR3 reads CASSIVSPRGNYGYTF. In nucleotides, the CDR3 is TGTGCCAGTAGTATAGTTTCTCCTAGGGGAAACTATGGCTACACCTTC.

The V gene is TRBV7-2, the J gene TRBJ1-1; 10 positions match TRBD1. Losses at the gene ends were 2 bases for V and 4 bases for J; bases not matched to a gene: 7. Germline V CDR1 and CDR2: SGHTA, FQGNSA. The CDR3 sequence is 16 residues long. CDR3 loop: CASSLRVRQGATEAFF. CDR3 nucleotides: TGTGCCAGCAGCTTACGCGTACGACAGGGGGCCACTGAAGCTTTCTTT.

This clonotype is labeled as medium-sized. The genes are TRBV28 and TRBJ2-5; possible D gene TRBD2, 6 bases. The V end lost 6 bases, the J end lost 5 bases, and 19 bases lay between the germline ends. CDR1 and CDR2 (germline): MDHEN, SYDVKM. The CDR3 contains 15 residues. For the CDR3, the DNA is TGTGCCAGCAGAAGCGGGTATCGGGGTCTCGAGACCCAGTACTTC. Protein sequence: CASRSGYRGLETQYF.

The V call is TRBV7-9, the J call TRBJ2-5, with D possibly matching TRBD1 (6 bases). Trimming removed 4 bases at V and 0 bases at J, with 12 bases between. Germline-derived CDR1 and CDR2 are SEHNR and FQNEAQ (reference sequence). CDR3 size: 15 residues. The CDR3 spells CASSSPGTHQETQYF. The CDR3, as DNA: TGTGCCAGCAGCTCGCCCGGGACACACCAAGAGACCCAGTACTTC. The full variable domain, rest sourced from reference TRBV7-9 and TRBJ2-5, is DTGVSQNPRHKITKRGQNVTFRCDPISEHNRLYWYRQTLGQGPEFLTYFQNEAQLEKSRLLSDRFSAERPKGSFSTLEIQRTEQGDSAMYLCASSSPGTHQETQYFGPGTRLLVL.

This clonotype turned up a few times. The V and J genes are TRBV6-1 and TRBJ1-6, with D perhaps matching TRBD1 (5 bases). The germline CDR1 and CDR2 sequences are MNHNS and SASEGT. The V and J ends lost 10 bases and 5 bases respectively, with 15 bases between them. The length of the CDR3 is 14 residues. CDR3 sequence (DNA): TGTGCCATCTCGTCGGGGGGGGATAATTCACCCCTCCACTTT. Translating gives CAISSGGDNSPLHF.

This clonotype was seen only a few times. This chain links TRBV20-1 with TRBJ1-2; no definite D call. The CDR3 covers 12 residues. The germline gives CDR1 DFQATT, CDR2 SNEGSKA (reference sequence). V dropped 3 bases and J dropped 9 bases, with 14 bases sitting between them. This CDR3 is CSARFGPWSYTF. CDR3 bases: TGCAGTGCTAGGTTCGGACCATGGAGCTACACCTTC.